This section outlines one TCR beta chain sequence together with its context. Time point specified: pretreatment peripheral blood. This entry belongs to a study of PD-L1 blockade in urothelial cancer. Turning to the study itself: Once treatment had started, blood was analyzed at 3 weeks (second dose) and again at 6 weeks.

Only in-frame clones appear in the TCRdb table, and some are missing; sequencing was by immunoSEQ multiplex PCR. The repertoire holds approximately 63,000 clones, with 75% to 90% as singletons. Germline assignment: CDR1 LNHDA and CDR2 SQIVND (reference sequence). The CDR3 loop spans 14 amino acids. V shed 5 bases and J 6 bases; nucleotides not matched to a gene: 8. The source was PBMCs, collected around atezolizumab (anti-PD-L1) treatment. V gene TRBV19 combines with J gene TRBJ1-1; 8 bases fit TRBD1. The sequence was collected from a man between 65 and 80 years old with urothelial cancer. CDR3 in amino acids: CASSPDRDHPEAFF. The CDR3 DNA follows: TGTGCCAGTAGTCCGGACAGGGATCATCCTGAAGCTTTCTTT.